The clone carrying this T cell receptor beta chain has more than one count but fewer than ten. Its antigen is undetermined. This entry is derived from a study of cytomegalovirus exposure and HLA in healthy donors. About the research overall: A data release that came early held approximately 85 million unique TCRs from HLA-typed donors.

Trimming shortened V by 0 bases and J by 1 base, and 5 bases separated the two germline ends. This CDR3 has 14 residues. Germline CDR1 is SGHRS and CDR2 is YFSETQ. Study-level points and caveats: A further, later analysis showed that HLA-associated TCR beta chains (compared with equally common others) were more clonally expanded. Earlier analysis yielded a pattern in which most TCR beta V segments were productive about 90% or about 30% of the time.

PCR amplification relied on 60 Vbeta primers (plus 13 Jbeta primers). Study processing details: Per a later analysis, the number of unique TCR beta chains was roughly 80 million, of which some 10 million were shared. Repertoires were generated with immunoSEQ multiplex PCR, while TCRdb's copy carries only in-frame clones and drops some. V, J and clone size were drawn from that table, and D and trimming were deduced from the DNA. The profile shows roughly 97,000 clones, over 8% of them singletons. This TCR was sampled from a man between 50 and 59 years old in good health and CMV-seropositive. The specimen sequenced was PBMCs. The V call is TRBV5-1, the J call TRBJ2-1; TRBD1 might be the D (5 bases). The CDR3 coding sequence is TGCGCCAGCAGCTTGGAGGGGTCCTACAATGAGCAGTTCTTC. This gives the protein CASSLEGSYNEQFF.